This T cell receptor beta chain was observed in a study of shared clonotypes between healthy human individuals. The method was immunoSEQ multiplex PCR; TCRdb's version includes in-frame clones alone and lacks a portion of them. The profile covers around 2.3 million clones, with roughly 95% appearing a single time and roughly 0.13% taken by the ten largest. The clonotype comes from a man between 18 and 29 years old in good health. The source material was naive CD4+ T cells sorted from blood. Subset defined: CD45RA+ positively selected.

The CDR3 region is CASSPLDLSGNTIYF. DNA for the CDR3: TGTGCCAGCAGCCCCCTAGACCTCTCTGGAAACACCATATATTTT. The J gene is TRBJ1-3, the V gene TRBV5-6; D is unclear. The V gene lost 4 bases and the J gene lost 0 bases, with 11 bases spanning the gap. Germline V gene data show CDR1 as SGHDT and CDR2 as YYEEEE. This CDR3 spans 15 amino acids.